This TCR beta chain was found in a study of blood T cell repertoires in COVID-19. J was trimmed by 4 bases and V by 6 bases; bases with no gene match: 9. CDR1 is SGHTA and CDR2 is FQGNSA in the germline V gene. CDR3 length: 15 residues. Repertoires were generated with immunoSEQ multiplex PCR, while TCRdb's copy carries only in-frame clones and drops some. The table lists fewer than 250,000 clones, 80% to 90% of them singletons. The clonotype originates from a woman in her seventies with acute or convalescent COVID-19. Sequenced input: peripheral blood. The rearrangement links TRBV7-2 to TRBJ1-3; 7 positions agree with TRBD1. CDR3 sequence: CASSFRGTDGNTIYF. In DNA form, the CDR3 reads TGTGCCAGCAGTTTTAGAGGGACAGACGGAAACACCATATATTTT.